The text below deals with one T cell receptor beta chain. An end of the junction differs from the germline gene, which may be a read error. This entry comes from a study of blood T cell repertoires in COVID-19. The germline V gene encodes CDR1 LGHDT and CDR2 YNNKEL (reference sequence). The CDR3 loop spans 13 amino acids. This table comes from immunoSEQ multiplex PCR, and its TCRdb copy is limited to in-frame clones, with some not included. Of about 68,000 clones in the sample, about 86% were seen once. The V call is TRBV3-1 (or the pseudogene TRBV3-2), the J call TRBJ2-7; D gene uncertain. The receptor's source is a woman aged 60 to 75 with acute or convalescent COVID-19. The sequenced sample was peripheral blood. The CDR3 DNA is TGTGCCAGCAGGTATGGCACAGTGCGACCGATACACTTC. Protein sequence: CASRYGTVRPIHF.